The 4 T cell receptor beta chains given below trace back to one sample, sequenced in a study of T cells expressing NK-cell markers. TCRdb re-called the 5' RACE reads and shows each CDR3 protein once, DNA omitted. This table lists approximately 380,000 distinct CDR3 sequences. Sequencing was done on a sample of blood T cells: a sorted CD56 or NKG2C T cell subset, CD4+ or CD8+ T cells, or bulk PBMC T cells (not recorded which). These receptors were collected from a man aged 18-75 years in good health.

The chain recombines TRBV5-1 with TRBJ2-1; lacking DNA, the TRBD2 call made by TCRdb goes unchecked. CDR3 length equals 18 residues. Per the germline V gene, CDR1 is SGHRS and CDR2 is YFSETQ. CDR3 amino acids: CASSFTQTRTSSSNEQFF.

The chain combines TRBV7-3 with TRBJ2-3; the TCRdb call, TRBD1, lacks DNA for checking. Germline CDR1 is SGHTA and CDR2 is FQGTGA. CDR3 length equals 17 residues. CDR3 residues: CASSLNFRGEITDTQYF.

The V gene is TRBV12-3 or TRBV12-4, the J gene TRBJ1-2; there is no DNA to check the TCRdb D call of TRBD1. The CDR3 length is 15 residues. This chain's CDR3 is CASSSADRAAYGYTF.

J is TRBJ1-4 and V is TRBV7-2. Germline CDR1 is SGHTA and CDR2 is FQGNSA. This CDR3 has 15 residues. The CDR3 is CASSDPDFSGEKLFF.